What follows are 2 T cell receptor beta chains derived from one specimen sequenced in a study of shared clonotypes between healthy human individuals. Repertoires were generated with immunoSEQ multiplex PCR, while TCRdb's copy carries only in-frame clones and drops some. The sample gives about 2 million clones, roughly 94% of which show up once; 0.13% is in the top ten. Specimen: naive CD4+ T cells sorted from blood. Subset of the sample: CD45RA+ positively selected. Receptors originate from a young man in good health.

The rearrangement joins TRBV5-1 to TRBJ2-7; 12 bases are shared with TRBD2. Germline CDR1 and CDR2: SGHRS and YFSETQ. The V gene end was trimmed by 1 base and the J gene end by 5 bases; junction bases not matched to a gene: 13. The CDR3 has 18 residues. The CDR3 region has the DNA TGCGCCAGCAGCTTGCAGTTTACTAGCGGGGGGTATCGGGACGAGCAGTACTTC. It codes for CASSLQFTSGGYRDEQYF.

This chain connects TRBV6-5 to TRBJ2-5, with 7 bases aligning to TRBD1. CDR3 size: 14 residues. Germline loops: CDR1 MNHEY, CDR2 SVGAGI. With V trimmed by 7 bases and J by 2 bases, 7 bases remained unmatched. The DNA for the CDR3 is TGTGCCAGCAAGACAGGGTTTTCACAAGAGACCCAGTACTTC. Its translation: CASKTGFSQETQYF.